A single sample is the source of the 16 T cell receptor beta chains below, sequenced in a study of blood T cell repertoires in COVID-19. Produced via immunoSEQ multiplex PCR; TCRdb's table is partial and in-frame only. The table lists hundreds of thousands of clones, approximately 90% of them singletons. The sequenced sample was PBMCs or T cells enriched from blood (not recorded which). The receptors come from a man younger than 35 who had recovered from COVID-19.

The gene calls are TRBV11-1 and TRBJ2-2; 9 nucleotides agree with TRBD2. CDR3 length equals 18 residues. Per germline, CDR1 SGHAT and CDR2 FQDESV (reference sequence). J lost 2 bases, V lost 0 bases, and 7 bases had no gene match. The CDR3 nucleotides read TGTGCCAGCAGCTTAGCGCTCCTAGCGGGGTCAAACACCGGGGAGCTGTTTTTT. Translated, it gives CASSLALLAGSNTGELFF.

V is TRBV28 and J is TRBJ1-6, with unresolved D. Trimming removed 7 bases from V and 2 bases from J, with 12 bases in between. Germline V gene data show CDR1 as MDHEN and CDR2 as SYDVKM. CDR3 length: 15 residues. This chain's CDR3 is CASTSPSAYNSPLHF. The CDR3 DNA reads TGTGCCAGCACCTCCCCATCGGCCTATAATTCACCCCTCCACTTT.

The V gene is TRBV28, the J gene TRBJ2-1, with D possibly TRBD2 on 7 matching bases. Trimming cost V 8 bases and J 8 bases, with 22 bases left between them. Germline V gene data show CDR1 as MDHEN and CDR2 as SYDVKM. This CDR3 contains 15 residues. Here the CDR3 reads CASSPVWGGIDEQFF. CDR3 bases: TGTGCCAGCTCCCCCGTCTGGGGGGGCATTGATGAGCAGTTCTTC.

The gene calls are TRBV2 and TRBJ1-4; D ambiguous. Trimming pared 3 bases from V and 8 bases from J, leaving 16 bases between. This CDR3 comprises 15 residues. CDR1 is SNHLY, CDR2 FYNNEI, per germline. CDR3 DNA: TGTGCCAGCAGTGAGGAAAAGGCTGGGAGGGAAAAACTGTTTTTT. Translated: CASSEEKAGREKLFF.

This clone is a singleton in its sample. The chain employs TRBV5-1 and TRBJ2-7; 12 bases match TRBD2. The germline gives CDR1 SGHRS, CDR2 YFSETQ. The CDR3 spans 16 residues. The V gene end was trimmed by 3 bases and the J gene end by 7 bases; junction bases not matched to a gene: 11. CDR3 coding DNA: TGCGCCAGCAGCTGGCAGACTAGCGGGAGCGGTGGGGAGCAGTACTTC. Its translation: CASSWQTSGSGGEQYF.

The chain carries TRBV24-1 and TRBJ2-5, with 10 bases matching TRBD1. The CDR3 has 15 amino acids. Germline CDR1 is KGHDR and CDR2 is SFDVKD. The trim removed 2 bases at V and 5 bases at J, leaving 4 bases unmatched. For the CDR3, the DNA is TGTGCCACCAGTGATTCGGGACAGGGGCGGGAGACCCAGTACTTC. Translation: CATSDSGQGRETQYF.

J is TRBJ2-5 and V is TRBV5-4; 9 bases agree with TRBD1. CDR1 and CDR2 (germline): SGHNT, YYREEE (reference sequence). The length of the CDR3 is 13 residues. V lost 4 bases to trimming and J lost 6 bases; unmatched junction nucleotides: 4. CDR3 sequence: CASSRQGGKTQYF. In nucleotides, the CDR3 is TGTGCCAGCAGCCGACAGGGGGGCAAGACCCAGTACTTC.

CDR3 in DNA: TGCGCCAGCAGCCAAGATACTAGCGGGAGGGCCTACGAGCAGTACTTC. Amino acid sequence: CASSQDTSGRAYEQYF. The gene calls are TRBV4-1 and TRBJ2-7; 13 nucleotides agree with TRBD2. The CDR3 runs 16 residues. V lost 0 bases and J lost 2; bases outside the gene matches: 1. Germline V CDR1 and CDR2: MGHRA, YSYEKL.

Concerning this clone: The sample carries other DNA sequences with the same CDR3. The gene calls are TRBV5-4 and TRBJ2-5; possible D gene TRBD1, 6 bases. CDR1 and CDR2 (germline): SGHNT, YYREEE (reference sequence). The CDR3 runs to 13 residues. Trimming stripped 1 base from V and 4 bases from J, with 8 bases between. The CDR3 DNA follows: TGTGCCAGCAGCTTGTCAGGGGTAGAGACCCAGTACTTC. Translating it yields CASSLSGVETQYF.

V and J are TRBV11-2 and TRBJ2-1; TRBD1 agrees at 7 bases. V was clipped by 0 bases and J by 15 bases; unmatched bases: 8. The CDR3 is 13 amino acids. Germline CDR1 is SGHAT and CDR2 is FQNNGV. DNA for the CDR3: TGTGCCAGCAGCTTAGAGGTGCAGGGGGTATTGTTCTTC. Protein sequence: CASSLEVQGVLFF.

A few counts support this clone. This rearrangement joins TRBV18 to TRBJ2-7, with 7 nucleotides matching TRBD1. CDR3 length: 13 amino acids. Germline loops: CDR1 KGHSH, CDR2 LQKENI. V was clipped by 3 bases and J by 2 bases; unmatched bases: 1. CDR3 in amino acids: CASSPGTAYEQYF. The CDR3 DNA follows: TGTGCCAGCTCACCCGGGACAGCCTACGAGCAGTACTTC.

V and J are TRBV4-1 and TRBJ1-4; D is uncertain. V lost 1 base to trimming and J lost 7 bases, with 10 bases between them. This CDR3 is 14 amino acids long. Germline values: CDR1 MGHRA, CDR2 YSYEKL. CDR3 in amino acids: CASSQVGSREKLFF. CDR3 DNA sequence: TGCGCCAGCAGCCAAGTAGGGAGTCGTGAAAAACTGTTTTTT.

The genes are TRBV27 and TRBJ1-5; 7 bases agree with TRBD1. This CDR3 is 13 amino acids long. Germline CDR1 is MNHEY and CDR2 is SMNVEV (reference sequence). Trimming removed 6 bases from V and 9 bases from J; junction bases left unmatched: 8. As DNA, the CDR3 is TGTGCCAGCAGGGGACAGCCCCTCGGGCCCCAGCATTTT. It codes for CASRGQPLGPQHF.

This sequence joins TRBV28 and TRBJ2-3; 9 nucleotides agree with TRBD2. CDR3 length equals 17 residues. V was pared by 3 bases and J by 4 bases, with 11 bases of the junction left unmatched. Germline V gene data show CDR1 as MDHEN and CDR2 as SYDVKM. The DNA for the CDR3 is TGTGCCAGCAGTTTTCGTGTCGGCGGGAGGGACCCAGATACGCAGTATTTT. Its translation: CASSFRVGGRDPDTQYF. Combining the CDR3 with reference TRBV28 and TRBJ2-3 gives the whole variable domain DVKVTQSSRYLVKRTGEKVFLECVQDMDHENMFWYRQDPGLGLRLIYFSYDVKMKEKGDIPEGYSVSREKKERFSLILESASTNQTSMYLCASSFRVGGRDPDTQYFGPGTRLTVL.

This clone was seen only a few times. This chain joins TRBV6-4 and TRBJ2-3; no reliable D call. Germline loops: CDR1 MRHNA, CDR2 SNTAGT. V lost 3 bases, J lost 0 bases, and 13 bases lay in between. The CDR3 runs to 16 residues. CDR3 sequence (DNA): TGTGCCAGCAGTGAATCGGTGGCGGCTAGCACAGATACGCAGTATTTT. It encodes CASSESVAASTDTQYF.

Points on this clone: The sample holds other DNA sequences that translate to the same CDR3. The V call is TRBV2, the J call TRBJ2-1; 8 bases align to TRBD1. Germline CDR1 SNHLY, CDR2 FYNNEI. The J segment lost 0 bases and the V segment lost 8 bases, leaving 24 bases of the junction unmatched. The CDR3 loop spans 21 amino acids. CDR3 sequence reads: CASGRTGPFGQQRGSYNEQFF. Written as DNA, the CDR3 is TGTGCCAGCGGGAGGACAGGGCCTTTCGGCCAACAACGGGGCTCCTACAATGAGCAGTTCTTC. The whole variable domain, filled in from reference TRBV2 and TRBJ2-1, reads EPEVTQTPSHQVTQMGQEVILRCVPISNHLYFYWYRQILGQKVEFLVSFYNNEISEKSEIFDDQFSVERPDGSNFTLKIRSTKLEDSAMYFCASGRTGPFGQQRGSYNEQFFGPGTRLTVL.